The 10 T cell receptor beta chains listed next were all sequenced from one sample in a study of Ad26.COV2.S vaccination and SARS-CoV-2 variants (dated by TCRdb to about 2021). Libraries were made using the immunoSEQ multiplex PCR assay. The source is immuneACCESS, and TCRdb retained only in-frame sequences with V and J called. Part of the clones is not carried over; for the studies checked, unresolved V genes explain less than half of this, and the remainder is unexplained. Present in this sample are some 480,000 clones, 87% of which were seen just once. The top ten clones comprise roughly 13% of the sample. In light of the paper, this sample's treatment or condition label describes: approximately 18 received Ad26.COV2.S at low or high dose, single or two shots; a few received placebo; per-sample allocation not given. For vaccine and placebo recipients, repertoires were sequenced using samples collected on day 63 after the first injection.

The sequences come from peripheral blood, collected in a trial of Ad26.COV2.S vaccine versus placebo. Receptors were obtained from a person between 18 and 60 years old who received the Ad26.COV2.S COVID-19 vaccine or a placebo.

CDR3 in DNA: TGTGCCAGCAGCGTAGGACAGCATAACACCGGGGAGCTGTTTTTT. Translating gives CASSVGQHNTGELFF. V gene TRBV9 combines with J gene TRBJ2-2; a possible D gene is TRBD1 (5 bases). Trimming removed 0 bases at V and 2 bases at J, with 8 bases between. The CDR3 is made up of 15 amino acids. Germline lookup yields CDR1 SGDLS and CDR2 YYNGEE.

This sequence joins TRBV1 and TRBJ2-2; TRBD2, the D gene given by the table, was not confirmed from the DNA. TRBV1 corresponds to a pseudogene. The CDR3 has 18 amino acids. DNA of the CDR3: TGCACCAGCAGCCAAGATCTAGCTAGCGGGAGGGAGCCCGGGGAGCTGTTTTTT. This encodes CTSSQDLASGREPGELFF.

In this sample, this clone turned up once. CDR3 protein: CASSYFQGADGYTF. DNA for the CDR3: TGTGCCAGCAGTTATTTTCAGGGGGCCGATGGCTACACCTTC. The V and J genes are TRBV6-6 and TRBJ1-2; 8 positions agree with TRBD1. The length of the CDR3 is 14 residues. Germline loops: CDR1 MNHNY, CDR2 SVGAGI (reference sequence). Unmatched junction bases numbered 6, after V lost 3 bases and J lost 6 bases.

The CDR3: CASSFRPGHPPEQYF. CDR3 nucleotide sequence: TGTGCCAGCAGTTTCCGTCCCGGGCACCCCCCCGAGCAGTACTTC. This chain uses TRBV28 with TRBJ2-7; D unresolved. Germline V gives CDR1 MDHEN, CDR2 SYDVKM. This CDR3 comprises 15 residues. Between the trimmed V and J ends, which lost 3 bases and 6 bases, there was a span of 18 bases. The whole variable domain, filled in from reference TRBV28 and TRBJ2-7, reads DVKVTQSSRYLVKRTGEKVFLECVQDMDHENMFWYRQDPGLGLRLIYFSYDVKMKEKGDIPEGYSVSREKKERFSLILESASTNQTSMYLCASSFRPGHPPEQYFGPGTRLTVT.

This chain joins TRBV5-4 and TRBJ1-1; TRBD1 aligns across 7 bases. V lost 4 bases, J lost 2 bases, and 11 bases stayed unmatched. The CDR3 sequence is 16 residues long. CDR1 is SGHNT, CDR2 YYREEE, per germline (reference sequence). CDR3: CASSLRGGRGNTEAFF. The CDR3 nucleotides read TGTGCCAGCAGCCTGAGAGGGGGCCGGGGTAACACTGAAGCTTTCTTT.

The CDR3 coding sequence is TGTGCCTGGAACGTCAGGACACGCTATAATTCACCCCTCCACTTT. It encodes CAWNVRTRYNSPLHF. This chain uses TRBV30 with TRBJ1-6; possibly TRBD1 for D (5 bases). The V end was cut by 4 bases, the J end by 3 bases, with 13 bases between. The V gene's germline CDR1 is GTSNPN and CDR2 SVGIG (reference sequence). This CDR3 has 15 residues.

This clone was found once. The chain uses TRBV10-3 and TRBJ2-1, with a possible D match to TRBD2 (6 bases). The CDR3 runs 14 residues. With 5 bases removed from V and 2 bases from J, the gap between germline ends came to 10 bases. The V gene's germline CDR1 is ENHRY and CDR2 SYGVKD. The CDR3 sequence is CAISRRGTYNEQFF. The CDR3 region has the DNA TGTGCCATCAGTCGGAGGGGAACCTACAATGAGCAGTTCTTC.

The V gene is TRBV13, the J gene TRBJ2-3; 7 bases agree with TRBD2. CDR1 and CDR2 from the germline V gene are PRHDT and FYEKMQ (reference sequence). This CDR3 contains 19 residues. V shed 1 base, J shed 4 bases, and the junction held 17 bases outside the gene matches. This chain's CDR3 is CASSLAGVSRSGMSDTQYF. CDR3 DNA: TGTGCCAGCAGCTTAGCCGGGGTCTCGAGAAGCGGGATGTCAGATACGCAGTATTTT.

The rearrangement uses TRBV5-6 and TRBJ2-1; D assignment may be TRBD1 or TRBD2 (5 bases each). This CDR3 is 14 amino acids long. V was cut by 5 bases and J by 3 bases, with 12 bases left in between. CDR1 is SGHDT, CDR2 YYEEEE, per germline. CDR3 region: CASSPVGVYNEQFF. The CDR3 DNA reads as TGTGCCAGCAGTCCCGTGGGGGTCTACAATGAGCAGTTCTTC. The variable domain in full, completed from reference TRBV5-6 and TRBJ2-1, reads DAGVTQSPTHLIKTRGQQVTLRCSPKSGHDTVSWYQQALGQGPQFIFQYYEEEERQRGNFPDRFSGHQFPNYSSELNVNALLLGDSALYLCASSPVGVYNEQFFGPGTRLTVL.

This clone was recorded only once. This chain uses TRBV29-1 with TRBJ1-2; 10 bases fit TRBD1. The V gene's germline CDR1 is SQVTM and CDR2 ANQGSEA. After removal of 4 bases from V and 6 bases from J, the junction contained 5 bases not matched to a gene. The CDR3 length is 13 residues. The CDR3 protein is CSVAVTGGHGYTF. CDR3 bases: TGCAGCGTTGCGGTGACAGGGGGCCATGGCTACACCTTC.